This TCR beta chain appears in the sequencing data of a study of OX40 agonist ivuxolimab in advanced cancers. Study outcomes and limitations: With doses of 0.1 to 3.0 mg/kg, CD4+ and CD8+ blood T cells had undergone clonal expansion by week 6. Average numbers of expanded clones were greater in CD8+ T cells than in CD4+. In the 0.1-3.0 mg/kg groups, partial responders showed among the lowest expansion.

Points on this clone: Antigen: not known.

Profiling relied on immunoSEQ multiplex PCR, and the TCRdb table lists in-frame clones only, not all of them. The sample has about 52,000 clones; 86% are singletons. The CDR3 loop spans 13 amino acids. CDR1 is SQVTM and CDR2 is ANQGSEA in the germline V gene. The V gene lost 5 bases and the J gene lost 3 bases, with 13 bases spanning the gap. This TCR was sampled from an adult with an advanced solid tumor such as melanoma, head and neck, liver or kidney cancer. The source material was CD4+ or CD8+ T cells sorted from blood, sampled in a trial of the OX40 agonist ivuxolimab. The chain is built from TRBV29-1 and TRBJ1-1; the D is unclear. The CDR3 is CSVKVQRDTEAFF. CDR3 bases: TGCAGCGTTAAGGTCCAGAGGGACACTGAAGCTTTCTTT.